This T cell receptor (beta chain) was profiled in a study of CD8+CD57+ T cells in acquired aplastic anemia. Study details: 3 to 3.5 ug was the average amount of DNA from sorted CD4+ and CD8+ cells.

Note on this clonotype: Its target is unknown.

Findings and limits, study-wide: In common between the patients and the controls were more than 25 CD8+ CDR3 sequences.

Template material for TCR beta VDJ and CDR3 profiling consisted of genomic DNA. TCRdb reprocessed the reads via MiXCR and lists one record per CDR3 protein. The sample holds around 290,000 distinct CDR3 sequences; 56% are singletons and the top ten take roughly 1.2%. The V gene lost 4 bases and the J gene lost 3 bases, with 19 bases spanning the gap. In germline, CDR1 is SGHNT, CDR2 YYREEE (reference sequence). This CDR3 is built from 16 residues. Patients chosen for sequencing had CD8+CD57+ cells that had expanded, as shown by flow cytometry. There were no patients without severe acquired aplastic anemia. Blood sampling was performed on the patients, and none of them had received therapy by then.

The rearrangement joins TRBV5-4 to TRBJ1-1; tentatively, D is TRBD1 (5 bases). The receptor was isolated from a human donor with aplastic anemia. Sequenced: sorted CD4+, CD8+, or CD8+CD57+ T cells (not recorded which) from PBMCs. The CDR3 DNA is TGTGCCAGCAGCCCGCTAGGGGCGCAAGGGTACACTGAAGCTTTCTTT. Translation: CASSPLGAQGYTEAFF.